This T cell receptor beta chain was identified in a study of regulatory T cells in long-lasting Graves disease. This clonotype was counted a few times. This sample's time point: newly diagnosed GD, antithyroid drugs for less than 3 months. PBMCs were the source of the RNA used for TCR sequencing. Sequencing libraries for TCR beta were prepared with iRepertoire HTBI primers and Arm-PCR of CDR3 regions. TCRdb re-analysed the multiplex PCR reads in MiXCR, keeping a single row per CDR3 protein. The table has 360,000 or so distinct CDR3 sequences, approximately 15% seen once. There are 13 residues in the CDR3. V was pared by 7 bases and J by 4 bases, with 14 bases between. Germline V gene sequence: CDR1 SQVTM, CDR2 ANQGSEA. The data were also submitted as part of a second study, on T cells in Graves' hyperthyroidism and ophthalmopathy.

The source material was peripheral blood mononuclear cells (PBMCs), sampled at new diagnosis, from a patient treated with antithyroid drugs. This chain connects TRBV29-1 to TRBJ1-3, with a possible D match to TRBD1 (5 bases). The clonotype was recovered from a man aged 35-49 years with Graves disease. For the CDR3, the DNA is TGCAGCGCAGGGAGCGGACGAGGAAACACCATATATTTT. The encoded protein is CSAGSGRGNTIYF.